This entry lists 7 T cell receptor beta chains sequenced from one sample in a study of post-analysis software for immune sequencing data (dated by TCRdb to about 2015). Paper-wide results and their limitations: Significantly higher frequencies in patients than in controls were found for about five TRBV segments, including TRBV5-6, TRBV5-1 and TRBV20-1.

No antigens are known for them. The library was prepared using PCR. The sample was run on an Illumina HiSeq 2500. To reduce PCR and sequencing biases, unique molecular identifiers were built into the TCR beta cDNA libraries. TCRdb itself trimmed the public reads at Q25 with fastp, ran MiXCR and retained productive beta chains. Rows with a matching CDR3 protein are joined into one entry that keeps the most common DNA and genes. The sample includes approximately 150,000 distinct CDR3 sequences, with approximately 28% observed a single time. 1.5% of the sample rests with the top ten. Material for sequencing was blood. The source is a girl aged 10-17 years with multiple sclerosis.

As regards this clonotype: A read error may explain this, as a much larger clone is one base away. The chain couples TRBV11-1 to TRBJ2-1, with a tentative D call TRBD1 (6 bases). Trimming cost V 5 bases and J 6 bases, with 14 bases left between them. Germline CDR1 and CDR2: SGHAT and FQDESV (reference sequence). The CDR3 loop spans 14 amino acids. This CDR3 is CASSTYRDSNEQFF. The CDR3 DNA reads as TGTGCCAGCAGCACTTACAGGGATAGCAATGAGCAGTTCTTC.

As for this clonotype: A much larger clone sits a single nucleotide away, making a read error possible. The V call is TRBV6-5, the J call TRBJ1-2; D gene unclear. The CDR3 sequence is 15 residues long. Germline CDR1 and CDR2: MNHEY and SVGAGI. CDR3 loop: CTSSYSLGNGDGYTF. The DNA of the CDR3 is TGTACCAGCAGTTACTCGTTAGGGAATGGCGATGGCTACACCTTC.

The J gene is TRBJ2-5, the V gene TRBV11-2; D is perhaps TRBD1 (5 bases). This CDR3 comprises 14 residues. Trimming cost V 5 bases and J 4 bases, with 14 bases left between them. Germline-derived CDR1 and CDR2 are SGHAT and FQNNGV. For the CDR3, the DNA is TGTGCCAGCAGCCAAGGTCAGGGTCTAGAGACCCAGTACTTC. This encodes CASSQGQGLETQYF.

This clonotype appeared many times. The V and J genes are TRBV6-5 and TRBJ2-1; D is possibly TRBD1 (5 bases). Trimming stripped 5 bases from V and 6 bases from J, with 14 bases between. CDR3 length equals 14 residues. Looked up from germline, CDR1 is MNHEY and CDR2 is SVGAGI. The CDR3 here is CASSPGSILNEQFF. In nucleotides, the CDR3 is TGTGCCAGCAGTCCAGGGTCCATCCTCAATGAGCAGTTCTTC.

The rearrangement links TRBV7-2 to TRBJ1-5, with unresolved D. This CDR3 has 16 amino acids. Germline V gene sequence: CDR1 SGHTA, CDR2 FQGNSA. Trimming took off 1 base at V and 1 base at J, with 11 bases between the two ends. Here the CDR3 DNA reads TGTGCCAGCAGCTTAGAGTCTTTGTACAGCAATCAGCCCCAGCATTTT. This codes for CASSLESLYSNQPQHF.

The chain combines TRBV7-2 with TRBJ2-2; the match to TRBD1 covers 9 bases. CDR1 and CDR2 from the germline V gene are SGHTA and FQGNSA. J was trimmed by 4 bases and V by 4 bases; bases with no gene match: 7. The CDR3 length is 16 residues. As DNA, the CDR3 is TGTGCCAGCAGCTACCCGGGACAGGGTCCCACCGGGGAGCTGTTTTTT. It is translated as CASSYPGQGPTGELFF.

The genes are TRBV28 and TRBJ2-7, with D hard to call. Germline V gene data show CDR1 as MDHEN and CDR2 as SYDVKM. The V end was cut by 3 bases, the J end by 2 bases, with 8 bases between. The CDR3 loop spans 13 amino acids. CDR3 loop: CASSFNTAYEQYF. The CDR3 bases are TGTGCCAGCAGTTTTAACACCGCCTACGAGCAGTACTTC.